This is a list of T cell receptor beta chains from one sample in a study of T cell changes during pregnancy in multiple sclerosis. Generated by immunoSEQ multiplex PCR, the TCRdb table keeps only in-frame clones and is missing some. The data show about 44,000 clones, about nine tenths seen once. The material was CD4+ T cells from peripheral blood mononuclear cells, obtained in the first trimester of pregnancy. Source of these receptors: a female donor with multiple sclerosis, enrolled in a pregnancy study. Both conserved end residues are part of each CDR3. Clone size is given for some rows only: seen once, a few or many times, or a class if the clone is expanded.

j_call: TRBJ1-2
clone_size: NA
v_call: TRBV19
cdr3_aa: CASSKGGALSGYTF

j_call: TRBJ1-1
clone_size: NA
v_call: TRBV28
cdr3_aa: CASRTTYTEAFF

j_call: TRBJ2-5
clone_size: NA
v_call: TRBV7-6
cdr3_aa: CASSSGLAGEAETQYF

j_call: TRBJ2-1
clone_size: NA
v_call: TRBV2
cdr3_aa: CASREDYRGSEQFF

j_call: TRBJ2-1
clone_size: NA
v_call: TRBV7-9
cdr3_aa: CASRKSAGGYNEQFF

j_call: TRBJ1-4
clone_size: NA
v_call: TRBV9
cdr3_aa: CASSGGRGSEKLFF

j_call: TRBJ2-7
clone_size: NA
v_call: TRBV2
cdr3_aa: CATISGTGSYEQYF

j_call: TRBJ2-7
clone_size: NA
v_call: TRBV28
cdr3_aa: CASSPRGQGGYEQYF

j_call: TRBJ1-1
clone_size: NA
v_call: TRBV28
cdr3_aa: CASSAGYTEAFF

j_call: TRBJ1-5
clone_size: NA
v_call: TRBV28
cdr3_aa: CASRGLTGGWGNQPQHF

j_call: TRBJ2-6
clone_size: NA
v_call: TRBV5-4
cdr3_aa: CASSRPQGAGANVLTF

j_call: TRBJ2-1
clone_size: NA
v_call: TRBV7-2
cdr3_aa: CASSLGRLAGRDEQFF

j_call: TRBJ2-1
clone_size: NA
v_call: TRBV5-1
cdr3_aa: CASSGAGLAAYNEQFF

j_call: TRBJ2-3
clone_size: NA
v_call: TRBV6-5
cdr3_aa: CASKKTSGSTDTQYF

j_call: TRBJ1-3
clone_size: NA
v_call: TRBV19
cdr3_aa: CASSIRDRDNTIYF

j_call: TRBJ2-5
clone_size: NA
v_call: TRBV5-4
cdr3_aa: CASSLASLETQYF

j_call: TRBJ2-5
clone_size: NA
v_call: TRBV6-1
cdr3_aa: CASSEGQGKETQYF

j_call: TRBJ1-2
clone_size: once
v_call: TRBV2
cdr3_aa: CASSEGGLLNYGYTF

j_call: TRBJ2-6
clone_size: NA
v_call: TRBV5-1
cdr3_aa: CASSRSRDRGRKSGANVLTF

j_call: TRBJ1-5
clone_size: NA
v_call: TRBV7-9
cdr3_aa: CASSLGLAQPQHF

j_call: TRBJ2-6
clone_size: NA
v_call: TRBV5-6
cdr3_aa: CASSLGRGSGANVLTF

j_call: TRBJ1-1
clone_size: NA
v_call: TRBV2
cdr3_aa: CASSERGTRNTEAFF

j_call: TRBJ2-1
clone_size: once
v_call: TRBV6-5
cdr3_aa: CASSYGQEQFF

j_call: TRBJ1-1
clone_size: NA
v_call: TRBV10-3
cdr3_aa: CAISGQGRRKTEAFF

j_call: TRBJ1-1
clone_size: once
v_call: TRBV19
cdr3_aa: CASSDTGYTEAFF

j_call: TRBJ2-1
clone_size: NA
v_call: TRBV7-9
cdr3_aa: CASSLGAGGPLSVFQFF

j_call: TRBJ2-6
clone_size: NA
v_call: TRBV4-2
cdr3_aa: CASSPSTSISSGANVLTF

j_call: TRBJ1-3
clone_size: NA
v_call: TRBV5-4
cdr3_aa: CASSLSDYSGNTIYF

j_call: TRBJ2-7
clone_size: NA
v_call: TRBV5-1
cdr3_aa: CASSSRDFSGEQYF

j_call: TRBJ1-1
clone_size: NA
v_call: TRBV7-2
cdr3_aa: CASSRNTGFGPTEAFF

j_call: TRBJ2-7
clone_size: NA
v_call: TRBV6-4
cdr3_aa: CASSVPPVREGYEQYF